Many counts were recorded for the clone carrying this TCR beta chain. The sample belongs to a study of early T cells in non-severe SARS-CoV-2 infection. Overall study context: RNA in bulk from unsorted whole blood was sequenced, and chains were unpaired.

Individual cDNA molecules each received unique molecular identifiers attached to them. MiXCR was run by TCRdb on the 5' RACE reads, yielding one entry per CDR3 protein. The sample records 70,000 to 85,000 distinct CDR3 sequences, about an eighth being singletons. Germline CDR1 SGHTA, CDR2 FQGNSA. CDR3 length: 14 amino acids. Trimming took 3 bases from V and 3 from J, leaving 12 bases between them. Sample: whole blood. The rearrangement links TRBV7-2 to TRBJ2-7, with a possible D match to TRBD2 (5 bases). The clonotype was recovered from an adult who was a healthcare worker with PCR-confirmed SARS-CoV-2 infection or an uninfected control (not recorded which). The CDR3 DNA follows: TGTGCCAGCAGCTTCGCCCAGGCGGGCTACGAGCAGTACTTC. It yields the protein CASSFAQAGYEQYF.